A selection of T cell receptor beta chains follows, all from one sample in a study of shared clonotypes between healthy human individuals. The protocol was immunoSEQ multiplex PCR, while the TCRdb copy is restricted to in-frame clones and leaves out a portion. The sample yields about 2 million clones, roughly 94% seen once. The specimen was naive CD8+ T cells sorted from blood. The receptors stem from a man in his late teens or twenties in good health. CDR3s include the opening cysteine and the closing phenylalanine or tryptophan. The order of the fields is CDR3 protein, CDR3 DNA, clone size, V gene, D gene, J gene. The D gene is left open where the match is weak. Not every row has a clone size; where given, it reads once, few, many or a size class.

CASSPVGDTSYEQYF TGTGCCAGCAGCCCCGTTGGGGACACCAGTTACGAGCAGTACTTC NA TRBV7-2 NA TRBJ2-7
CASSYSHTYTGELFF TGTGCCAGCAGTTACTCGCACACCTACACCGGGGAGCTGTTTTTT NA TRBV6-5 NA TRBJ2-2
CASILRGNLAYEQYF TGTGCCAGCATCCTAAGGGGCAACCTGGCCTACGAGCAGTACTTC once TRBV7-3 NA TRBJ2-7
CASSPPTGGSAVRSGANVLTF TGTGCCAGCAGCCCCCCTACAGGGGGCTCTGCCGTTCGCTCTGGGGCCAACGTCCTGACTTTC NA TRBV7-8 TRBD1 TRBJ2-6
CASRGDLFSGVRGQPQHF TGTGCCAGTAGAGGGGATTTGTTTTCCGGGGTGCGGGGTCAGCCCCAGCATTTT once TRBV19 NA TRBJ1-5
CAWSTPAEGYYNEQFF TGTGCCTGGAGTACTCCGGCCGAAGGGTACTACAATGAGCAGTTCTTC once TRBV30 NA TRBJ2-1
CASSSTYTVEQYF TGTGCCAGCAGCTCGACCTACACCGTCGAGCAGTACTTC NA TRBV27 NA TRBJ2-7
CASSLDLDGYTF TGTGCCAGCAGTTTAGATTTGGATGGCTACACCTTC NA TRBV28 NA TRBJ1-2
CASSWGTSGSEEQYF TGTGCCAGCAGCTGGGGGACTAGCGGGAGTGAAGAGCAGTACTTC NA TRBV5-6 TRBD2 TRBJ2-7
CAWSIGYEQYF TGTGCCTGGAGTATCGGGTACGAGCAGTACTTC NA TRBV30 NA TRBJ2-7
CASSQKDSSAYEQYF TGCGCCAGCAGCCAAAAGGACTCTTCGGCCTACGAGCAGTACTTC NA TRBV4-1 NA TRBJ2-7
CAISESPDTYEQYF TGTGCCATCAGTGAGTCCCCAGATACCTACGAGCAGTACTTC once TRBV10-3 NA TRBJ2-7
CASSYYQSYEQYF TGTGCCAGCAGTTACTACCAGAGCTACGAGCAGTACTTC NA TRBV6-5 NA TRBJ2-7
CASSSRTGENEQFF TGTGCCAGCAGCTCACGGACAGGGGAAAATGAGCAGTTCTTC NA TRBV11-3 TRBD1 TRBJ2-1
CASSKGITGQTYGYTF TGTGCCAGCAGCAAAGGTATAACGGGACAGACCTATGGCTACACCTTC NA TRBV21-1 NA TRBJ1-2
CASSSFSGARDTQYF TGTGCCAGCAGCTCATTTAGCGGGGCCCGGGATACGCAGTATTTT NA TRBV7-2 TRBD2 TRBJ2-3
CASSQIPGDFAGANVLTF TGTGCCAGCAGCCAAATACCAGGGGACTTCGCTGGGGCCAACGTCCTGACTTTC NA TRBV7-9 NA TRBJ2-6
CASSQQGWETQYF TGTGCCAGCAGCCAACAGGGGTGGGAGACCCAGTACTTC NA TRBV7-9 TRBD1 TRBJ2-5
CASSLATGGLAEAFF TGCGCCAGCAGCTTGGCGACAGGGGGGTTGGCTGAAGCTTTCTTT once TRBV5-1 TRBD1 TRBJ1-1
CASSPRDGRPEQYF TGTGCCAGCAGCCCCAGGGACGGACGACCCGAGCAGTACTTC NA TRBV2 NA TRBJ2-7
CASRPGGPSYEQYF TGCGCCAGCAGACCCGGGGGCCCCTCCTACGAGCAGTACTTC once TRBV5-1 NA TRBJ2-7
CAISESDTEAFF TGTGCCATCAGTGAGTCCGACACTGAAGCTTTCTTT once TRBV10-3 NA TRBJ1-1
CASSFDGEEEAFF TGTGCCAGCAGCTTTGACGGGGAGGAAGAAGCTTTCTTT NA TRBV5-5 NA TRBJ1-1
CASSVGAAGEQYF TGTGCCAGCAGCGTAGGGGCAGCGGGAGAGCAGTACTTC NA TRBV9 TRBD2 TRBJ2-7
CASSQDTGGYDEQYF TGCGCCAGCAGCCAAGATACAGGGGGCTATGACGAGCAGTACTTC NA TRBV4-1 TRBD1 TRBJ2-7